The text below deals with one TCR beta chain. Its antigen is unknown. This sample also contains other DNA sequences that code for the same CDR3. These data are taken from a study of siplizumab effects on memory and regulatory T cells. The study's findings and limits: Proliferating siplizumab-cultured Tregs lacked confirmed suppressive function. Mappable alloreactive CD4+ clones were on average around 70% Treg-derived with siplizumab, less than 30% in controls. Unstimulated subsets accounted for the mapping of only a minor share of the clones that were alloreactive.

The assay covered 75,000 to 100,000 TCR templates per sample. TCRdb's copy holds only in-frame clones and misses some; the assay was immunoSEQ multiplex PCR. The sample lists about 100,000 clones, 93% seen once, with approximately 0.62% in the top ten. Between the trimmed V and J ends, which lost 3 bases and 5 bases, there was a span of 8 bases. The CDR3 sequence is 12 residues long. Germline lookup yields CDR1 SGHNT and CDR2 YYREEE (reference sequence). Sequencing was carried out using Tregs sorted from blood. This sequence joins TRBV5-4 and TRBJ2-5, with D uncertain. This TCR was recovered from a human donor in good health. The CDR3: CASSSSGETQYF. DNA for the CDR3: TGTGCCAGCAGCTCAAGTGGGGAGACCCAGTACTTC.